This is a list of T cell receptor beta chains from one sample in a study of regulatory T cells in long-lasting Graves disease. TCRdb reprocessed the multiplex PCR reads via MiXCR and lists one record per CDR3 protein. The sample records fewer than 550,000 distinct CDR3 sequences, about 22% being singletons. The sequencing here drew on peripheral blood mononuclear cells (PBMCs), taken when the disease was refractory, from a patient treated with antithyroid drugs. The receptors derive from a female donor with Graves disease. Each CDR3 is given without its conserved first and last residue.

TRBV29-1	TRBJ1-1	SVDLGNTEAF
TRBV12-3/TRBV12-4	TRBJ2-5	ASSPSGREGETQY
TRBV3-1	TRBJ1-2	ASSQADRGNYGYT
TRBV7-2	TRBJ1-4	ASSLQPSWDEKLF
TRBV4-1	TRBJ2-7	ASSQGSDEQY
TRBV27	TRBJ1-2	ATSRDYNHGYT
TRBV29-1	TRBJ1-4	SVAGSNEKLF
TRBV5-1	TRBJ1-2	ASSLAPGVGYGYT
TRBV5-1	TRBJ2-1	ASIEGTSGVPSSYNEQF
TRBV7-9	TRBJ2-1	ASSRGPRTSGLSYNEQF
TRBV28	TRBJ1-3	ASSLFAASSGNTIY
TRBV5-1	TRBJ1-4	ASSFNPPAAGSNEKLF
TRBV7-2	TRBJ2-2	ASSLVWAGELF
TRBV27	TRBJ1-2	ASRWAGGLYGYT
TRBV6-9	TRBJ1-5	ASSYSKGVGVQPQH
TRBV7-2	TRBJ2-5	ASSLVAFLPRETQY
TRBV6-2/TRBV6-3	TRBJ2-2	ASSYSNAVANTGELF
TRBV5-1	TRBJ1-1	ASSGDGQVAGAF
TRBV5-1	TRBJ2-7	ASSLVRRAHSSYEQY
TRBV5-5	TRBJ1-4	ASSFSLGQMGKLF
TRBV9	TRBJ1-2	ASSHSRIGNYGYT
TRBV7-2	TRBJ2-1	ASSLEGQGVYEQF